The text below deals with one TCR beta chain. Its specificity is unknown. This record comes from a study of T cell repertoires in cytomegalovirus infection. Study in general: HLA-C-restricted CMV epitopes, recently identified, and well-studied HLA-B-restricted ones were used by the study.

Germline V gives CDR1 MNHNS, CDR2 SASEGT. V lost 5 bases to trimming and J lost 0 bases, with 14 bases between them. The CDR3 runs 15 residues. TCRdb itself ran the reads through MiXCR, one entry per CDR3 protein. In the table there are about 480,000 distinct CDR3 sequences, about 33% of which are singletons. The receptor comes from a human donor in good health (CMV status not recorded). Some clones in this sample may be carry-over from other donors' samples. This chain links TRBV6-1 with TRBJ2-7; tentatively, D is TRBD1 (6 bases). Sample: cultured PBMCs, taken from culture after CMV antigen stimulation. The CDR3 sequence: CASSPTTGSSYEQYF. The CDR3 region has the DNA TGTGCCAGCAGTCCCACCACAGGGAGCTCCTACGAGCAGTACTTC.